This is a list of T cell receptor beta chains from one sample in a study of spatial heterogeneity in lung cancer. One entry per CDR3 protein, called by TCRdb with MiXCR from the 5' RACE reads. The data show over 45,000 distinct CDR3 sequences, roughly 5.7% seen once. The sequencing used PBMCs, collected at surgery. These receptors originate from a male donor with early-stage non-small cell lung cancer. CDR3s include the opening cysteine and the closing phenylalanine or tryptophan. The D gene is left open where the match is weak. A clone size is listed for some rows: how often the clone was seen (once, few, many), or a class if it is expanded.

V: TRBV5-1; J: TRBJ1-1; size: many; D: TRBD1; CDR3: CASSSKTGDRLEAFF; DNA: TGCGCCAGCAGCTCCAAGACAGGGGACCGCCTCGAAGCTTTCTTT
V: TRBV28; J: TRBJ1-6; size: many; D: .; CDR3: CASRPSNSPLHF; DNA: TGTGCCAGCAGACCGAGTAATTCACCCCTCCACTTT
V: TRBV20-1; J: TRBJ1-2; size: many; D: .; CDR3: CSARDVASKSYTF; DNA: TGCAGTGCTAGAGATGTGGCTTCTAAGAGCTACACCTTC
V: TRBV5-1; J: TRBJ2-1; size: .; D: TRBD2; CDR3: CASSSGLAGPLVEQFF; DNA: TGCGCCAGCAGCTCGGGACTAGCGGGGCCCCTCGTAGAGCAGTTCTTC
V: TRBV6-5; J: TRBJ1-6; size: many; D: .; CDR3: CASSRGGGQSPLHF; DNA: TGTGCCAGCAGCCGGGGGGGTGGGCAGTCACCCCTCCACTTT
V: TRBV7-9; J: TRBJ1-1; size: .; D: .; CDR3: CASSPRGGYSEAFF; DNA: TGTGCCAGCAGCCCCCGGGGGGGGTACTCTGAAGCTTTCTTT
V: TRBV28; J: TRBJ2-6; size: many; D: .; CDR3: CASSLMIPGANVLTF; DNA: TGTGCCAGCAGTTTAATGATTCCTGGGGCCAACGTCCTGACTTTC
V: TRBV28; J: TRBJ2-1; size: many; D: .; CDR3: CASSLGGKLYNEQFF; DNA: TGTGCCAGCAGTTTGGGCGGAAAACTTTACAATGAGCAGTTCTTC
V: TRBV6-4; J: TRBJ2-7; size: .; D: TRBD2; CDR3: CASSETGGSYNEQYF; DNA: TGTGCCAGCAGTGAAACGGGAGGTTCCTACAATGAGCAGTACTTC
V: TRBV20-1; J: TRBJ2-1; size: .; D: TRBD2; CDR3: CSAQSNSGRSYNEQFF; DNA: TGCAGTGCCCAAAGCAATAGCGGGAGGTCCTACAATGAGCAGTTCTTC
V: TRBV20-1; J: TRBJ2-7; size: few; D: TRBD1; CDR3: CSARPSRQGRGGEQYF; DNA: TGCAGTGCTAGACCTTCTCGACAGGGAAGAGGAGGCGAGCAGTACTTC
V: TRBV7-2; J: TRBJ1-1; size: many; D: TRBD1; CDR3: CASSFGTANTEAFF; DNA: TGTGCCAGCAGCTTCGGGACAGCAAACACTGAAGCTTTCTTT
V: TRBV11-1; J: TRBJ2-1; size: many; D: .; CDR3: CASSFGTPYNEQFF; DNA: TGTGCCAGCAGCTTTGGGACTCCCTACAATGAGCAGTTCTTC
V: TRBV11-3; J: TRBJ2-3; size: many; D: TRBD2; CDR3: CASSRRTSGSLSSTDTQYF; DNA: TGTGCCAGCAGCCGTCGGACTAGCGGGAGTCTTTCTAGCACAGATACGCAGTATTTT
V: TRBV10-3; J: TRBJ1-1; size: .; D: .; CDR3: CATLSQDQNEAFF; DNA: TGTGCCACCCTATCGCAGGACCAAAATGAAGCTTTCTTT
V: TRBV20-1; J: TRBJ1-1; size: many; D: .; CDR3: CSAAPWGTEAFF; DNA: TGCAGTGCGGCCCCGTGGGGCACTGAAGCTTTCTTT
V: TRBV19; J: TRBJ1-5; size: many; D: .; CDR3: CASTWSGGSSGNQPQHF; DNA: TGTGCCAGTACCTGGAGTGGGGGGTCTAGTGGCAATCAGCCCCAGCATTTT
V: TRBV7-2; J: TRBJ1-1; size: few; D: .; CDR3: CASSLRQPMNTEAFF; DNA: TGTGCCAGCAGCTTAAGACAGCCCATGAACACTGAAGCTTTCTTT
V: TRBV3-1; J: TRBJ2-5; size: few; D: TRBD2; CDR3: CASSQEGGRVEETQYF; DNA: TGTGCCAGCAGCCAAGAAGGCGGGAGGGTGGAAGAGACCCAGTACTTC
V: TRBV5-1; J: TRBJ2-3; size: many; D: .; CDR3: CASGHQGRGTDTQYF; DNA: TGCGCCAGCGGACACCAGGGCCGGGGGACAGATACGCAGTATTTT
V: TRBV25-1; J: TRBJ2-1; size: many; D: TRBD2; CDR3: CASRTTSGNEQFF; DNA: TGTGCCAGCAGGACGACTAGCGGCAATGAGCAGTTCTTC
V: TRBV29-1; J: TRBJ1-6; size: few; D: .; CDR3: CSVEGHRLDSPLHF; DNA: TGCAGCGTTGAAGGACACCGATTGGATTCACCCCTCCACTTT
V: TRBV9; J: TRBJ2-2; size: many; D: TRBD2; CDR3: CASSVAGGHAGELFF; DNA: TGTGCCAGCAGCGTAGCGGGAGGCCACGCCGGGGAGCTGTTTTTT
V: TRBV7-8; J: TRBJ1-3; size: many; D: .; CDR3: CASSLIGGSGGNTIYF; DNA: TGTGCCAGCAGCTTAATCGGGGGATCAGGTGGAAACACCATATATTTT